This record looks at one TCR beta chain sequence and its context. This specimen belongs to a study of cytomegalovirus exposure and HLA in healthy donors. Trimming left V 2 bases short and J 1 base short, with 9 bases between. The CDR3 covers 15 residues. CDR1 is MRHNA, CDR2 SNTAGT, per germline. A multiplex PCR was run with 60 Vbeta primers and 13 Jbeta primers. Some clones are missing from TCRdb's copy, which holds only in-frame ones; the method was immunoSEQ multiplex PCR. The clone table shows 75,000 to 95,000 clones, with the ten largest holding approximately 1.4%. The sequence was obtained from a woman between 55 and 75 years old in good health and CMV-seronegative. The sample was PBMCs. J is TRBJ1-3 and V is TRBV6-4; no clear D. The DNA for the CDR3 is TGTGCCAGCAGTGACGGGAGATTGTCTGGAAACACCATATATTTT. This sequence encodes CASSDGRLSGNTIYF.